This T cell receptor beta chain was sequenced for a study of CD8 T cells in Susac syndrome. After extraction with the RNeasy kit, about 0.45 to 1 ug of the RNA was reverse transcribed using random hexamers. Each CDR3 protein gets one entry after TCRdb re-called the immunoSEQ multiplex PCR reads with MiXCR. The data show about 210,000 distinct CDR3 sequences, around 93% seen once. V lost 5 bases, J lost 5 bases, and 9 bases lay in between. CDR1 and CDR2 (germline): MNHEY, SVGEGT. The CDR3 has 12 residues. This rearrangement joins TRBV6-2 or TRBV6-3 to TRBJ1-2; D uncertain. The sequence was collected from a human donor with Susac syndrome. The sample was CD4+ T cells from PBMCs. CDR3 sequence (DNA): TGTGCCAGCAGTGCTGTAGAGTATGGCTACACCTTC. Translated: CASSAVEYGYTF.